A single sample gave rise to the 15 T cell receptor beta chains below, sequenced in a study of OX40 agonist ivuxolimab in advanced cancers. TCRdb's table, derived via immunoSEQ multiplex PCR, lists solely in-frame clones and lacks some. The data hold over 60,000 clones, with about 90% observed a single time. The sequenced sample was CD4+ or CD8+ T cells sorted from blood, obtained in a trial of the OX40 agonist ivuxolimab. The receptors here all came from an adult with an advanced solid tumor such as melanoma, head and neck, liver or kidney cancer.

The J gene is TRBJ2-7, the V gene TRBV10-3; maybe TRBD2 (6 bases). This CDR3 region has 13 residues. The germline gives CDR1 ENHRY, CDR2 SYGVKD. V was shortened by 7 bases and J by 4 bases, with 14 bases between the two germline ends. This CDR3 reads CAINRDLLYEQYF. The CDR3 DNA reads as TGTGCCATCAACCGGGACTTACTATACGAGCAGTACTTC.

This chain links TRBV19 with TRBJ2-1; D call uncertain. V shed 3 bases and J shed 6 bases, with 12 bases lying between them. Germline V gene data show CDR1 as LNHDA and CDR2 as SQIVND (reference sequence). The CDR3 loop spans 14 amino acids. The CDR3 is CASSMSAAINEQFF. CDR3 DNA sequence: TGTGCCAGTAGTATGTCGGCGGCCATCAATGAGCAGTTCTTC.

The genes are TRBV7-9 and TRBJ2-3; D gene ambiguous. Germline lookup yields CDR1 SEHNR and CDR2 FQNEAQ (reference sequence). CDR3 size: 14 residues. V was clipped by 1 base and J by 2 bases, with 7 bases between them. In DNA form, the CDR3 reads TGTGCCAGCAGCTTAGGGGCAGTCACAGATACGCAGTATTTT. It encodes CASSLGAVTDTQYF. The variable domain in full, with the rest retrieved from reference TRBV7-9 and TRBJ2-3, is DTGVSQNPRHKITKRGQNVTFRCDPISEHNRLYWYRQTLGQGPEFLTYFQNEAQLEKSRLLSDRFSAERPKGSFSTLEIQRTEQGDSAMYLCASSLGAVTDTQYFGPGTRLTVL.

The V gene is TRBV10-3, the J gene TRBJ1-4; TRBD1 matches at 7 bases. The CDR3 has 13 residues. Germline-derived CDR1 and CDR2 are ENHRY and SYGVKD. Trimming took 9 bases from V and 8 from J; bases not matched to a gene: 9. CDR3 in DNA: TGTGCCATTTCCGGGACAGTCACCGAAAAACTGTTTTTT. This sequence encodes CAISGTVTEKLFF.

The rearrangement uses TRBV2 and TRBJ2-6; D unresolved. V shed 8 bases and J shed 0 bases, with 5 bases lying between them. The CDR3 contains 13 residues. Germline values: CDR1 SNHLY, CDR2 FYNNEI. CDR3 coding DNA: TGTGCCAGCGCGATCTCTGGGGCCAACGTCCTGACTTTC. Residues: CASAISGANVLTF. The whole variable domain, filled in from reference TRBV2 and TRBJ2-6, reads EPEVTQTPSHQVTQMGQEVILRCVPISNHLYFYWYRQILGQKVEFLVSFYNNEISEKSEIFDDQFSVERPDGSNFTLKIRSTKLEDSAMYFCASAISGANVLTFGAGSRLTVL.

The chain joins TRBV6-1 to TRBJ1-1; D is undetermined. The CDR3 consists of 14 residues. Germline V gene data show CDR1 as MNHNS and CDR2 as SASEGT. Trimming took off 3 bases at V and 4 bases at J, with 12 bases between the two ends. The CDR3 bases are TGTGCCAGCAGTGATTTTCCCAGCAGCACTGAAGCTTTCTTT. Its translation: CASSDFPSSTEAFF.

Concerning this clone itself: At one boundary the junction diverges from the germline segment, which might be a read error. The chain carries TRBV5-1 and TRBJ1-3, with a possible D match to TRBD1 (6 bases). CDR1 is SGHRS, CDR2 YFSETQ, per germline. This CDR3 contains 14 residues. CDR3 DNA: TGTGCCAGCAGCTTGTGGGGGCCTGGAAACACCATATATTTT. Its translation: CASSLWGPGNTIYF.

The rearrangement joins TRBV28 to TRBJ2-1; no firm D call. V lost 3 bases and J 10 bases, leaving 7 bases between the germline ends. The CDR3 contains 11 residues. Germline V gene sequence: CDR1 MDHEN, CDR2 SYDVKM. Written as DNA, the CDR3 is TGTGCCAGCAGTTTGGGTAGAGAGCAGTTCTTC. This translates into CASSLGREQFF.

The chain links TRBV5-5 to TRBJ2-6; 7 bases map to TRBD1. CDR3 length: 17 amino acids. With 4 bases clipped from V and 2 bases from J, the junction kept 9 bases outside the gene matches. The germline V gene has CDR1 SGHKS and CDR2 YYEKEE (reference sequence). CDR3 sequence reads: CASSDDRVRTGANVLTF. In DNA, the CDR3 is TGTGCCAGCAGCGATGACAGGGTACGAACTGGGGCCAACGTCCTGACTTTC.

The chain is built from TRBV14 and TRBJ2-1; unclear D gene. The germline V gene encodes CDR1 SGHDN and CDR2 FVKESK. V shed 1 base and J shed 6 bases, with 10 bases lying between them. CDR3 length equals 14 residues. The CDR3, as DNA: TGTGCCAGCAGCCAAGTAGAATGGGGCAATGAGCAGTTCTTC. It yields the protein CASSQVEWGNEQFF.

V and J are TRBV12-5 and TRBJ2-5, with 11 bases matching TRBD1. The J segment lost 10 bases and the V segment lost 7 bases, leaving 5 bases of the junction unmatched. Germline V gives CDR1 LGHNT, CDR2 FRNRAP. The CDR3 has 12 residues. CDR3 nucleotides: TGTGCTAGTGCCCTGGACAGGGGGCACCAGTACTTC. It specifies CASALDRGHQYF.

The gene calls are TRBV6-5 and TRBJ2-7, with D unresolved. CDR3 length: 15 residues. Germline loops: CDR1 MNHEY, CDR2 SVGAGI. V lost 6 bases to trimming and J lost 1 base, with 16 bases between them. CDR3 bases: TGTGCCAGCAGCCCCTCTGAGGTGAGATCCTACGAGCAGTACTTC. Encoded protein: CASSPSEVRSYEQYF.

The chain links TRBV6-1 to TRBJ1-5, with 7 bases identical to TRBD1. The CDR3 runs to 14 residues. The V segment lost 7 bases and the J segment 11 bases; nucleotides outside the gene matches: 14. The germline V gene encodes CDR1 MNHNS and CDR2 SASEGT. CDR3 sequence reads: CASTLGQVLESQHF. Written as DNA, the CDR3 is TGTGCCAGCACCCTAGGACAGGTTCTCGAATCCCAGCATTTT.

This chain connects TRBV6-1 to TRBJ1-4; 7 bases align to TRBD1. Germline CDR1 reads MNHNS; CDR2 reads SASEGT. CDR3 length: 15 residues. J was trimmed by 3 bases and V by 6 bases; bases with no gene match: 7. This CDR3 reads CASSTGEAANEKLFF. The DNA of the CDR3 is TGTGCCAGCAGCACAGGGGAGGCGGCTAATGAAAAACTGTTTTTT.

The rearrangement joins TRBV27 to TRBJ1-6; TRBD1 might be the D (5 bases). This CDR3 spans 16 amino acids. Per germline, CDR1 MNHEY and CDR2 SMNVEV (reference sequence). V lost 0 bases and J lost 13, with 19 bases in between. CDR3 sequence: CASSLSRGTTLTPLHF. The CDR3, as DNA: TGTGCCAGCAGTTTATCTAGGGGAACCACTTTGACTCCCCTCCACTTT.